The sequence of this TCR beta chain was determined in a study of T cell responses to AZD1222 COVID-19 vaccine. Only in-frame clones appear in the TCRdb table, and some are missing; sequencing was by immunoSEQ multiplex PCR. The sample holds more than 150,000 clones, over 80% seen once. Trimming left V 7 bases short and J 2 bases short, with 10 bases between. Germline V CDR1 and CDR2: SEHNR, FQNEAQ (reference sequence). CDR3 length: 13 residues. The chain uses TRBV7-9 and TRBJ2-3, with D uncertain. The sample was peripheral blood, taken on day 0 of AZD1222 vaccination. This TCR was sampled from an adult in good health. The DNA of the CDR3 is TGTGCCAGCAATTCCGACTCCACAGATACGCAGTATTTT. Its translation is CASNSDSTDTQYF.